This TCR beta chain was documented in a study of blood T cells in healthy people across ages. The CDR3 spans 14 residues. V gave up 0 bases and J gave up 6 bases, with 13 bases separating them. Germline V gene data show CDR1 as DFQATT and CDR2 as SNEGSKA (reference sequence). Isolation recovered at least 6 million PBMCs from every sample. Total RNA, at least 6 micrograms per sample, came from PBMCs. It was with a sample-barcoded 5' primer and a J-beta primer mix that a second PCR of about 7 to 12 cycles was run. TCRdb re-called the 5' RACE reads with MiXCR, one entry per CDR3 protein. The sample lists about 1.8 million distinct CDR3 sequences, about 49% occurring once. Regarding the study as a whole: Strong correlation existed between TCR beta diversity and naive T cell percentage.

In this sample, this clonotype turned up a few times. Its antigen remains unknown. The chain couples TRBV20-1 to TRBJ2-3; no clear D. The source of this sequence is a woman between 40 and 55 years old in good health. The sequenced sample consisted of blood. The CDR3: CSARDPSVGDTQYF. CDR3 in DNA: TGCAGTGCTAGAGACCCCAGCGTGGGTGATACGCAGTATTTT.